Following are 27 T cell receptor beta chains from one sample sequenced in a study of blood T cell repertoires in COVID-19. Sequenced by immunoSEQ multiplex PCR; TCRdb stores in-frame clones only, minus some. Among around 30,000 clones, approximately 86% were seen once, and the ten largest hold around 12%. The sequenced material came from peripheral blood. These receptors all stem from a human donor in a cohort sampled during active COVID-19. The donor label of this sample is uncertain.

There are a few counts of this clone. The J gene is TRBJ2-7, the V gene TRBV6-1; TRBD2 aligns across 9 bases. Losses at the gene ends were 1 base for V and 0 bases for J; bases not matched to a gene: 13. The germline V gene encodes CDR1 MNHNS and CDR2 SASEGT. The CDR3 runs to 19 residues. CDR3 in amino acids: CASSEEGTPWTSDSYEQYF. The CDR3 nucleotides are TGTGCCAGCAGTGAAGAAGGGACACCTTGGACTAGCGACTCCTACGAGCAGTACTTC.

This chain uses TRBV6-5 with TRBJ2-3; 7 bases match TRBD2. The trim removed 5 bases at V and 5 bases at J, leaving 1 base unmatched. The CDR3 totals 12 residues. The germline V gene encodes CDR1 MNHEY and CDR2 SVGAGI. CDR3 DNA sequence: TGTGCCAGCAGTCGGACTAGAGATACGCAGTATTTT. Amino acids: CASSRTRDTQYF.

The rearrangement joins TRBV3-1 (or the pseudogene TRBV3-2) to TRBJ2-5; 10 positions agree with TRBD2. Germline V gene data show CDR1 as LGHDT and CDR2 as YNNKEL (reference sequence). The V gene end was trimmed by 4 bases and the J gene end by 4 bases; junction bases not matched to a gene: 9. The CDR3 consists of 16 residues. This CDR3 is CASSPQETSGLETQYF. CDR3 DNA sequence: TGTGCCAGCAGCCCTCAAGAGACTAGCGGGCTAGAGACCCAGTACTTC.

The chain is built from TRBV5-1 and TRBJ2-3; TRBD1 might be the D (5 bases). Germline loops: CDR1 SGHRS, CDR2 YFSETQ. V lost 5 bases, J lost 3 bases, and 13 bases lay in between. The CDR3 is 14 amino acids. Here the CDR3 DNA reads TGCGCCAGCAGTTGGCAGGGAAGGACAGATACGCAGTATTTT. Translating it yields CASSWQGRTDTQYF.

The chain combines TRBV30 with TRBJ1-5; TRBD1 matches 8 bases. Losses at the gene ends were 3 bases for V and 6 bases for J; bases not matched to a gene: 13. This CDR3 spans 16 amino acids. CDR1 GTSNPN and CDR2 SVGIG come from the germline V gene (reference sequence). The CDR3 loop reads CAWSPTGTGYGQPQHF. In nucleotides, the CDR3 is TGTGCCTGGAGCCCCACTGGGACAGGTTATGGTCAGCCCCAGCATTTT.

This clone was detected once. The chain combines TRBV9 with TRBJ2-3, with D perhaps TRBD1 (5 bases). This CDR3 is built from 15 residues. The V end lost 5 bases, the J end lost 0 bases, and 13 bases lay between the germline ends. Per the germline V gene, CDR1 is SGDLS and CDR2 is YYNGEE. The CDR3 DNA sequence: TGTGCCAGCAGTCCGACGTCAGGGAGCACAGATACGCAGTATTTT. Translating it yields CASSPTSGSTDTQYF.

The genes are TRBV6-5 and TRBJ1-2; 7 bases align to TRBD1. The length of the CDR3 is 15 residues. Germline CDR1 and CDR2: MNHEY and SVGAGI. The junction had 10 bases not matched to a gene; V was cut back by 6 bases and J by 3 bases. The chain's CDR3 is CASSADRAEDYGYTF. The CDR3 coding sequence is TGTGCCAGCAGCGCCGACAGGGCGGAGGACTATGGCTACACCTTC.

This clone was seen a single time. V is TRBV5-6 and J is TRBJ2-5; D possibly corresponds to TRBD1 (5 bases). Germline values: CDR1 SGHDT, CDR2 YYEEEE. The V gene lost 5 bases and the J gene lost 5 bases, with 16 bases spanning the gap. The CDR3 has 14 amino acids. For the CDR3, the DNA is TGTGCCAGCAGTGGGGATTGGGGCGCCGAGACCCAGTACTTC. It codes for CASSGDWGAETQYF. The full variable domain, with the rest looked up from reference TRBV5-6 and TRBJ2-5, is DAGVTQSPTHLIKTRGQQVTLRCSPKSGHDTVSWYQQALGQGPQFIFQYYEEEERQRGNFPDRFSGHQFPNYSSELNVNALLLGDSALYLCASSGDWGAETQYFGPGTRLLVL.

The genes are TRBV7-8 and TRBJ2-5, with a tentative D call TRBD1 (6 bases). Trimming took off 0 bases at V and 5 bases at J, with 16 bases between the two ends. The CDR3 has 16 residues. Per germline, CDR1 SGHVS and CDR2 FQNEAQ. In nucleotides, the CDR3 is TGTGCCAGCAGCTTAGCCAGACAGGCATTGGGGGAGACCCAGTACTTC. This encodes CASSLARQALGETQYF.

This rearrangement joins TRBV6-5 to TRBJ2-7, with TRBD2 identical over 7 bases. This CDR3 has 12 amino acids. The ends lost 6 bases at V and 6 bases at J; junction bases unmatched: 5. Per the germline V gene, CDR1 is MNHEY and CDR2 is SVGAGI. CDR3 protein: CASRSPGGEQYF. The CDR3 DNA is TGTGCCAGCAGATCCCCGGGGGGCGAGCAGTACTTC.

V usage is TRBV6-1 and J usage is TRBJ1-5, with a possible D match to TRBD1 (5 bases). This CDR3 region has 14 residues. V lost 1 base and J lost 6, with 10 bases in between. Germline values: CDR1 MNHNS, CDR2 SASEGT. The CDR3 DNA reads TGTGCCAGCAGTGAAGGGTCGGGGGTTCAGCCCCAGCATTTT. This gives the protein CASSEGSGVQPQHF.

The V gene is TRBV6-5, the J gene TRBJ2-2; 9 nucleotides agree with TRBD2. Germline-derived CDR1 and CDR2 are MNHEY and SVGAGI. The CDR3 length is 15 residues. V lost 6 bases to trimming and J lost 6 bases; unmatched junction nucleotides: 8. The CDR3 region has the DNA TGTGCCAGCAGAGGACTAGCGCCCGTCCCCGGGGAGCTGTTTTTT. This encodes CASRGLAPVPGELFF.

V gene TRBV7-6 combines with J gene TRBJ2-1; possibly TRBD2 for D (6 bases). The CDR3 sequence is 16 residues long. Looked up from germline, CDR1 is SGHVS and CDR2 is FNYEAQ. The V gene lost 1 base and the J gene lost 5 bases, with 15 bases spanning the gap. CDR3 amino acids: CASSLDYRENDNEQFF. As DNA, the CDR3 is TGTGCCAGCAGCTTAGATTATCGGGAGAATGACAATGAGCAGTTCTTC.

The gene calls are TRBV15 and TRBJ2-5; D possibly corresponds to TRBD1 (5 bases). The CDR3 consists of 13 residues. V lost 4 bases and J lost 0, with 6 bases in between. The germline gives CDR1 LNHNV, CDR2 YYDKDF (reference sequence). CDR3 nucleotide sequence: TGTGCCACCAGCAAACAGGACCAAGAGACCCAGTACTTC. This gives the protein CATSKQDQETQYF.

The chain combines TRBV4-1 with TRBJ1-4, with 7 bases matching TRBD1. This CDR3 comprises 10 residues. Per germline, CDR1 MGHRA and CDR2 YSYEKL. Losses at the gene ends were 8 bases for V and 10 bases for J; bases not matched to a gene: 1. The CDR3 here is CASRQGKLFF. The CDR3 coding sequence is TGCGCCAGCCGACAGGGAAAACTGTTTTTT.

The chain is built from TRBV7-9 and TRBJ1-1, with a tentative D call TRBD1 (6 bases). V was trimmed by 2 bases and J by 5 bases, leaving 12 bases between them. Germline CDR1 reads SEHNR; CDR2 reads FQNEAQ (reference sequence). CDR3 size: 14 residues. The CDR3 here is CASSLQGKGTEAFF. The CDR3 nucleotides are TGTGCCAGCAGCTTACAGGGGAAGGGGACTGAAGCTTTCTTT. The variable domain in full, completed from reference TRBV7-9 and TRBJ1-1, reads DTGVSQNPRHKITKRGQNVTFRCDPISEHNRLYWYRQTLGQGPEFLTYFQNEAQLEKSRLLSDRFSAERPKGSFSTLEIQRTEQGDSAMYLCASSLQGKGTEAFFGQGTRLTVV.

V usage is TRBV6-5 and J usage is TRBJ2-7, with TRBD2 identical over 8 bases. Germline V gives CDR1 MNHEY, CDR2 SVGAGI. The V segment lost 6 bases and the J segment 3 bases; nucleotides outside the gene matches: 10. The CDR3 totals 15 residues. DNA of the CDR3: TGTGCCAGCAGATCACCGGGACTAGTTATCTACGAGCAGTACTTC. It codes for CASRSPGLVIYEQYF.

The V and J genes are TRBV5-1 and TRBJ1-1, with 7 bases identical to TRBD1. The germline V gene encodes CDR1 SGHRS and CDR2 YFSETQ. The CDR3 runs 14 residues. The V and J ends lost 4 bases and 3 bases, in that order; junction bases with no gene match: 6. Written as DNA, the CDR3 is TGCGCCAGCAGCCTGACAGGGAAGGACACTGAAGCTTTCTTT. Translating gives CASSLTGKDTEAFF.

V is TRBV29-1 and J is TRBJ2-7; weak D call: TRBD1 (5 bases). Germline CDR1 reads SQVTM; CDR2 reads ANQGSEA. Deletions cut 5 bases from V and 6 bases from J, with 17 bases between. The CDR3 has 13 amino acids. Written as DNA, the CDR3 is TGCAGCGTTATTTTTCCAGGGCTATTCGAGCAGTACTTC. Amino acid sequence: CSVIFPGLFEQYF.

This clone has only one observation. The gene calls are TRBV5-4 and TRBJ2-6; 7 bases line up with TRBD1. J lost 4 bases, V lost 4 bases, and 5 bases had no gene match. Germline CDR1 SGHNT, CDR2 YYREEE (reference sequence). The CDR3 sequence is 15 residues long. DNA of the CDR3: TGTGCCAGCAGCACGACAGGGTACGGGGCCAACGTCCTGACTTTC. Translated: CASSTTGYGANVLTF. Filled out from reference TRBV5-4 and TRBJ2-6, the complete variable domain reads ETGVTQSPTHLIKTRGQQVTLRCSSQSGHNTVSWYQQALGQGPQFIFQYYREEENGRGNFPPRFSGLQFPNYSSELNVNALELDDSALYLCASSTTGYGANVLTFGAGSRLTVL.

This clone was recorded a few times. The chain employs TRBV19 and TRBJ2-1; 14 bases line up with TRBD2. The V and J ends lost 4 bases and 0 bases, in that order; junction bases with no gene match: 5. CDR1 is LNHDA, CDR2 SQIVND, per germline (reference sequence). The CDR3 is 18 residues long. CDR3 nucleotides: TGTGCCAGTAGTAGTGGACTAGCGGGAGGCCTCTCCTACAATGAGCAGTTCTTC. It encodes CASSSGLAGGLSYNEQFF. The whole variable domain, filled in from reference TRBV19 and TRBJ2-1, reads DGGITQSPKYLFRKEGQNVTLSCEQNLNHDAMYWYRQDPGQGLRLIYYSQIVNDFQKGDIAEGYSVSREKKESFPLTVTSAQKNPTAFYLCASSSGLAGGLSYNEQFFGPGTRLTVL.

The V gene is TRBV12-3 or TRBV12-4, the J gene TRBJ2-5; D is undetermined. Trimming stripped 7 bases from V and 4 bases from J, with 10 bases between. The CDR3 is made up of 12 amino acids. In DNA, the CDR3 is TGTGCCAGCACTATCGAACCAGAGACCCAGTACTTC. As protein: CASTIEPETQYF.

This clone occurred once. This chain uses TRBV6-1 with TRBJ2-1; D remains unclear. Germline assignment: CDR1 MNHNS and CDR2 SASEGT. The CDR3 runs to 15 residues. V gave up 2 bases and J gave up 0 bases, with 8 bases separating them. The CDR3 sequence: CASSEQVSSYNEQFF. CDR3 coding DNA: TGTGCCAGCAGTGAACAGGTCAGCTCCTACAATGAGCAGTTCTTC.

V usage is TRBV4-2 and J usage is TRBJ2-1; 7 bases map to TRBD2. The CDR3 sequence is 16 residues long. CDR1 and CDR2 (germline): LGHNA, YNFKEQ. With 4 bases clipped from V and 2 bases from J, the junction kept 8 bases outside the gene matches. In nucleotides, the CDR3 is TGTGCCAGCAGCCCGGAGGCGCTAGCGGCCTACAATGAGCAGTTCTTC. Residues: CASSPEALAAYNEQFF.

The rearrangement uses TRBV28 and TRBJ1-2, with no clear D. The CDR3 contains 12 residues. Germline V lookup: CDR1 MDHEN, CDR2 SYDVKM. The V end was cut by 10 bases, the J end by 2 bases, with 11 bases between. This CDR3 reads CATVTGNYGYTF. Here the CDR3 DNA reads TGTGCCACTGTCACCGGGAACTATGGCTACACCTTC.

This rearrangement joins TRBV7-9 to TRBJ2-2; TRBD2 agrees at 8 bases. CDR1 is SEHNR and CDR2 is FQNEAQ in the germline V gene (reference sequence). V lost 11 bases, J lost 3 bases, and 14 bases stayed unmatched. The CDR3 spans 16 residues. CDR3 region: CASSPPGLADTGELFF. The CDR3 bases are TGTGCCTCCAGCCCACCCGGACTAGCTGACACCGGGGAGCTGTTTTTT.

This clone has a single count. The gene calls are TRBV6-5 and TRBJ1-2, with D possibly matching TRBD1 (6 bases). With 5 bases removed from V and 4 bases from J, the gap between germline ends came to 11 bases. CDR1 MNHEY and CDR2 SVGAGI come from the germline V gene. The CDR3 is 13 amino acids. CDR3 sequence: CASSRTEFYGYTF. The CDR3, as DNA: TGTGCCAGCAGTCGGACAGAATTCTATGGCTACACCTTC.